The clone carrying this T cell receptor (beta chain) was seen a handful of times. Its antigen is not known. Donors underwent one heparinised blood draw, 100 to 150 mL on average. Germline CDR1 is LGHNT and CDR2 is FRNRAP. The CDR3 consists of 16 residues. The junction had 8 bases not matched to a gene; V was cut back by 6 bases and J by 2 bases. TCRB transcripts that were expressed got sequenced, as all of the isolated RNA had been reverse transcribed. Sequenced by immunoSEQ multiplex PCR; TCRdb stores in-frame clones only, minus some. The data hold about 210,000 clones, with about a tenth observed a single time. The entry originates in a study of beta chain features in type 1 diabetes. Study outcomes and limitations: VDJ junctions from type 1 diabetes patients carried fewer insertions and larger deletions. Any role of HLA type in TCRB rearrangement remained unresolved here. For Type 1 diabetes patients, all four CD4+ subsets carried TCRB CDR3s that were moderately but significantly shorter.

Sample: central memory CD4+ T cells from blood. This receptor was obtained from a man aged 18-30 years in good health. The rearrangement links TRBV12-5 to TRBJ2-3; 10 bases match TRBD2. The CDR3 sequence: CASGRGLADATDTQYF. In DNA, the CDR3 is TGTGCTAGTGGCCGAGGACTAGCGGATGCCACAGATACGCAGTATTTT. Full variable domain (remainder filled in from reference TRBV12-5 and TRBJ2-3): DARVTQTPRHKVTEMGQEVTMRCQPILGHNTVFWYRQTMMQGLELLAYFRNRAPLDDSGMPKDRFSAEMPDATLATLKIQPSEPRDSAVYFCASGRGLADATDTQYFGPGTRLTVL.